This T cell receptor (beta chain) emerged from a study of CD8 T cells in ankylosing spondylitis. The CDR3 runs 14 residues. With 4 bases removed from V and 1 base from J, the gap between germline ends came to 10 bases. The germline gives CDR1 SQVTM, CDR2 ANQGSEA. The sample holds many counts of this clonotype. Each CDR3 protein is one row after TCRdb ran MiXCR on the 5' RACE reads. The table has approximately 190,000 distinct CDR3 sequences, 10% to 15% seen once. The sequence came from a female donor with ankylosing spondylitis or in good health (not recorded which). The V and J genes are TRBV29-1 and TRBJ2-2, with D maybe TRBD2 (6 bases). The sequenced material came from blood, either unsorted or a sorted T cell fraction (not recorded which). CDR3 DNA sequence: TGCAGCGTTGCGGGAGCATGGAACACCGGGGAGCTGTTTTTT. Translated: CSVAGAWNTGELFF.